These T cell receptor beta chains were read from a single sample in a study of cytomegalovirus exposure and HLA in healthy donors. Clones were sequenced by immunoSEQ multiplex PCR, and TCRdb holds only the in-frame ones, with some missing. The table has about 110,000 clones, roughly 84% seen once. What was sequenced was PBMCs. These receptors all come from a man aged 30-40 years in good health and CMV-seropositive. Both conserved end residues are part of each CDR3. The D gene is left open where the match is weak. Size is omitted from some rows. Given values are once, few, many or a class for expanded clones.

V	J	D	size	DNA	CDR3
TRBV6-1	TRBJ2-7	TRBD1	-	TGTGCCAGCAGTGATCCCGGGACAGGAACCTACGAGCAGTACTTC	CASSDPGTGTYEQYF
TRBV30	TRBJ1-3	TRBD1	-	TGTGCCTGGAGTGTACGTCGAGGGGGCCCAGGAAACACCATATATTTT	CAWSVRRGGPGNTIYF
TRBV10-1	TRBJ2-7	-	-	TGCGCCAGCAGTGAGGGACAGACTCAGTACTTC	CASSEGQTQYF
TRBV2	TRBJ1-2	-	-	TGTGCCAGCAGTGACTCGGCGGGGGATGGCTACACCTTC	CASSDSAGDGYTF
TRBV30	TRBJ2-2	TRBD2	-	TGTGCCTGGAGTGGATACGGGGGACTAGCGGGGGGGCCGGGCACCGGGGAGCTGTTTTTT	CAWSGYGGLAGGPGTGELFF
TRBV9	TRBJ1-6	-	-	TGTGCCAGCAGCTTAGGCGCAGGGGAGTCAACCCTCCACTTT	CASSLGAGESTLHF
TRBV19	TRBJ1-5	-	-	TGTGCCAGTAGCACAGGTTCAGGTCAGCCCCAGCATTTT	CASSTGSGQPQHF
TRBV5-6	TRBJ1-2	-	-	TGTGCCAGCAGCTTGGAGGGGGGGCGCGTTAATGGCTACACCTTC	CASSLEGGRVNGYTF
TRBV12-5	TRBJ2-1	-	-	TGTGCTAGTGGTTGGGACGGGGGCAATGAGCAGTTCTTC	CASGWDGGNEQFF
TRBV9	TRBJ1-6	TRBD1	-	TGTGCCAGCAGCCGACAGGGGGAAAATTCACCCCTCCACTTT	CASSRQGENSPLHF
TRBV5-5	TRBJ1-3	TRBD1	-	TGTGCCAGCAGCTTGGCCCGGACAGGGATCGGAAACACCATATATTTT	CASSLARTGIGNTIYF
TRBV19	TRBJ1-2	-	-	TGTGCCAGCCGCAAAAAAGGGGGGGCACCTGGCTACACCTTC	CASRKKGGAPGYTF
TRBV4-3	TRBJ1-2	-	-	TGCGCCAGCAGCCAACGAGCGGGGGCTGGCTACACCTTC	CASSQRAGAGYTF
TRBV14	TRBJ2-5	-	-	TGTGCCAGCAGCCTAAAAGGGGGGACCCAGTACTTC	CASSLKGGTQYF
TRBV6-6	TRBJ2-7	TRBD1	-	TGTGCCAGCAGTTCCCTACAGGGGTTCTACGAGCAGTACTTC	CASSSLQGFYEQYF
TRBV4-3	TRBJ2-1	-	-	TGCGCCAGCAGCCAAGATCTTAGGCTAGGGGCTTACAATGAGCAGTTCTTC	CASSQDLRLGAYNEQFF
TRBV5-1	TRBJ2-2	-	once	TGCGCCAGCAGCTTGGAGGCGGGCGCAGCCGGGGAGCTGTTTTTT	CASSLEAGAAGELFF
TRBV5-4	TRBJ2-5	-	-	TGTGCCAGCAGCTTGGAGGTGTCAGGGGAGACCCAGTACTTC	CASSLEVSGETQYF
TRBV5-6	TRBJ1-1	-	-	TGTGCCAGCAATATCCTAGAGGGGAGCGGGACTGAAGCTTTCTTT	CASNILEGSGTEAFF
TRBV4-1	TRBJ2-7	TRBD2	-	TGCGCCAGCAGCCACCACCCCCGAGGGAGGGTTTACGAGCAGTACTTC	CASSHHPRGRVYEQYF
TRBV7-3	TRBJ1-5	-	-	TGTGCCAGCAGCTTTGGGAGTCAGCCCCAGCATTTT	CASSFGSQPQHF
TRBV13	TRBJ2-7	-	-	TGTGCCAGCAGACCCCAGGGGCCCCACCTCTCCTACGAGCAGTACTTC	CASRPQGPHLSYEQYF
TRBV6-5	TRBJ2-3	TRBD2	-	TGTGCCAGCAGTTACTCGCTAGCGGGGCTAACAGATACGCAGTATTTT	CASSYSLAGLTDTQYF
TRBV10-3	TRBJ2-7	TRBD1	-	TGTGCCACCGCCGGGACAGGAGTATACGAGCAGTACTTC	CATAGTGVYEQYF
TRBV14	TRBJ1-5	-	-	TGTGCCAGCAGCCAAGATCGGGGTAGGGAGGACCCAAATCAGCCCCAGCATTTT	CASSQDRGREDPNQPQHF
TRBV4-1	TRBJ1-1	-	few	TGCGCCAGCAGAGGACCGAGCGGGGGGGGAATGAACACTGAAGCTTTCTTT	CASRGPSGGGMNTEAFF
TRBV2	TRBJ1-3	-	-	TGTGCCAGCAGTGAGGTGGACATCTACACCATATATTTT	CASSEVDIYTIYF
TRBV7-9	TRBJ2-1	TRBD2	-	TGTTCCAGCAGCAATAGCGGGGGGGAGCAGTTCTTC	CSSSNSGGEQFF
TRBV10-3	TRBJ1-2	TRBD1	-	TGTGCCATCACCAGGGGGACCTATGGCTACACCTTC	CAITRGTYGYTF
TRBV5-1	TRBJ2-3	TRBD2	once	TGCGCCAGCAGCTCTAGCGGGAGCACAGATACGCAGTATTTT	CASSSSGSTDTQYF
TRBV5-8	TRBJ2-2	-	few	TGTGCCAGCAGCGCGGGACGGCGGTCCGGGGAGCTGTTTTTT	CASSAGRRSGELFF
TRBV19	TRBJ2-5	-	-	TGTGCCAGTTCGCAGGCGGGGAGAGAGACCCAGTACTTC	CASSQAGRETQYF
TRBV7-9	TRBJ1-5	-	-	TGTGCCAGCAGCTCAGGGTTCGGTCAGCCCCAGCATTTT	CASSSGFGQPQHF
TRBV7-8	TRBJ1-2	TRBD1	-	TGTGCCAGCAGCCTAAGGGACAGGGGGGATGGCTACACCTTC	CASSLRDRGDGYTF
TRBV2	TRBJ2-7	-	-	TGTGCCAGCAGTCCCGGTCTTTACGAGCAGTACTTC	CASSPGLYEQYF
TRBV7-2	TRBJ2-7	-	-	TGTGCCAGCAGCCGAACTACCCCCCAATGGGAGCAGTACTTC	CASSRTTPQWEQYF
TRBV23-1	TRBJ1-2	-	-	TGCGCCACCTCCCAGGGGCCCTGCACCTTC	CATSQGPCTF
TRBV5-4	TRBJ2-3	TRBD1	-	TGTGCCAGCAGCAGGGGACAGACGAGCACAGATACGCAGTATTTT	CASSRGQTSTDTQYF
TRBV7-2	TRBJ2-3	-	-	TGTGCCAGCAGCTTAGAGTTGTGGGGGGCAGATACGCAGTATTTT	CASSLELWGADTQYF
TRBV25-1	TRBJ1-5	-	-	TGTGCCAGCAGTGTGAGGCGGGGCCGGCAATCAGCCCCAGCATTT	CASSVRRGRQSAPAF
TRBV12-5	TRBJ1-6	-	-	TGTGCTAGTGTATACGGGGGGGATACACCCCTCCACTTT	CASVYGGDTPLHF
TRBV25-1	TRBJ1-1	-	-	TGTGCCAGCAGTGAACCGGGGGGGGTGAACACTGAAGCTTTCTTT	CASSEPGGVNTEAFF
TRBV30	TRBJ1-1	-	-	TGTGCCTGGGGTACCGGACATTGGAACACTGAAGCTTTCTTT	CAWGTGHWNTEAFF
TRBV5-1	TRBJ1-2	TRBD1	-	TGCGCCAGCAGCTTGGCAGTAGCGGGACAGCTTAACTATGGCTACACCTTC	CASSLAVAGQLNYGYTF
TRBV19	TRBJ2-1	-	once	TGTGCCAGTACCCTGGACTTGAACAATGAGCAGTTCTTC	CASTLDLNNEQFF